A single sample is the source of the 5 T cell receptor beta chains below, sequenced in a study of blood T cell repertoires in COVID-19. Profiling relied on immunoSEQ multiplex PCR, and the TCRdb table lists in-frame clones only, not all of them. This repertoire shows about 59,000 clones, 65% to 90% found once; its top ten account for around 20%. Material for sequencing was peripheral blood. The source is a human donor in a cohort sampled during active COVID-19.

This clone was counted a few times. The V and J genes are TRBV10-2 and TRBJ1-2, with D unclear. The V gene's germline CDR1 is WSHSY and CDR2 SAAADI. V lost 8 bases and J lost 6, with 13 bases in between. The CDR3 has 12 residues. The CDR3 spells CASAATQDGYTF. The DNA for the CDR3 is TGCGCCAGCGCGGCCACCCAAGATGGCTACACCTTC.

The chain uses TRBV6-5 and TRBJ2-7, with D possibly TRBD1 on 5 matching bases. Between the trimmed V and J ends, which lost 3 bases and 0 bases, there was a span of 12 bases. The CDR3 sequence is 15 residues long. Germline CDR1 and CDR2: MNHEY and SVGAGI. The CDR3: CASSYSGFNSYEQYF. CDR3 sequence (DNA): TGTGCCAGCAGTTATTCAGGGTTCAACTCCTACGAGCAGTACTTC.

The chain carries TRBV4-1 and TRBJ1-3; D remains unclear. The V end lost 0 bases, the J end lost 1 base, and 7 bases lay between the germline ends. CDR3 length: 15 residues. Germline values: CDR1 MGHRA, CDR2 YSYEKL. The CDR3 here is CASSQDRRSGNTIYF. CDR3 bases: TGCGCCAGCAGCCAAGATCGCAGATCTGGAAACACCATATATTTT.

The rearrangement uses TRBV2 and TRBJ1-6; no reliable D call. Trimming left V 8 bases short and J 4 bases short, with 12 bases between. CDR3 length: 14 residues. CDR1 is SNHLY and CDR2 is FYNNEI in the germline V gene. The CDR3 nucleotides are TGTGCCAGCTCTGGTACAGAGTATAATTCACCCCTCCACTTT. Protein sequence: CASSGTEYNSPLHF.

This clone has a handful of counts. This chain uses TRBV9 with TRBJ1-5, with 8 bases identical to TRBD1. Unmatched junction bases numbered 7, after V lost 1 base and J lost 7 bases. The CDR3 has 15 amino acids. Germline values: CDR1 SGDLS, CDR2 YYNGEE. The CDR3 sequence is CASSVSDRGGQPQHF. As DNA, the CDR3 is TGTGCCAGCAGCGTATCAGACAGGGGTGGACAGCCCCAGCATTTT.